This entry is about one T cell receptor beta chain. The record originates from a study of blood T cell repertoires in COVID-19. The repertoire was sequenced with immunoSEQ multiplex PCR; TCRdb's copy has only in-frame clones and lacks some. This sample has about 180,000 clones, with about 79% found just once. The TCR sequence derives from a woman in her seventies with acute or convalescent COVID-19. Sequenced input: peripheral blood.

The CDR3 DNA sequence: TGTGCCAGCAGCTTGGACCAGGGCCCCTACGAGCAGTACTTC. This sequence encodes CASSLDQGPYEQYF. This rearrangement joins TRBV5-4 to TRBJ2-7; D is perhaps TRBD1 (5 bases). Germline V gives CDR1 SGHNT, CDR2 YYREEE (reference sequence). V lost 0 bases, J lost 2 bases, and 9 bases lay in between. The CDR3 runs 14 residues.